This is a list of T cell receptor beta chains from one sample in a study of blood T cell repertoires in COVID-19. Assay: immunoSEQ multiplex PCR; the TCRdb copy retains only in-frame clones and omits some. The data show 150,000 to 200,000 clones, less than 85% seen once. What was sequenced was peripheral blood. The receptors were sampled from a human donor with acute or convalescent COVID-19. The donor label of this sample is uncertain. CDR3s include the opening cysteine and the closing phenylalanine or tryptophan. The D gene is left open where the match is weak. Some rows have no size entry. The others give once, few or many, or a class for an expanded clone.

d_call j_call v_call clone_size cdr3_length cdr3_aa cdr3_nt
TRBD1 TRBJ1-1 TRBV11-2 . 14 CASSQDRAGTEAFF TGTGCCAGCAGCCAGGACAGGGCGGGTACTGAAGCTTTCTTT
TRBD1 TRBJ2-7 TRBV11-2 . 14 CASSFSRQGFEQYF TGTGCCAGCAGCTTTTCGAGACAGGGTTTCGAGCAGTACTTC
. TRBJ1-1 TRBV5-1 . 16 CASSPGQHSMNTEAFF TGCGCCAGCAGCCCAGGACAGCATAGCATGAACACTGAAGCTTTCTTT
TRBD2 TRBJ2-1 TRBV18 . 17 CASQLLRHSGGSTEQFF TGTGCCAGCCAGCTCCTCAGACATAGCGGGGGATCAACTGAGCAGTTCTTC
TRBD1 TRBJ1-6 TRBV6-6 . 16 CASTTGQGGYNSPLHF TGTGCCAGCACCACGGGACAGGGAGGATATAATTCACCCCTCCACTTT
TRBD1 TRBJ1-1 TRBV3-1/TRBV3-2 . 17 CASSHPTGGAWNTEAFF TGTGCCAGCAGCCACCCGACAGGGGGCGCGTGGAACACTGAAGCTTTCTTT
TRBD2 TRBJ2-2 TRBV24-1 . 15 CATSDSRGRAGELFF TGTGCCACCAGTGATTCGCGGGGGAGGGCCGGGGAGCTGTTTTTT
TRBD1 TRBJ2-5 TRBV23-1 once 12 CASSLEDGTGDF TGCGCCAGCAGTCTAGAAGACGGGACAGGGGACTTC
TRBD1 TRBJ2-2 TRBV4-3 . 14 CASSLGQGPGELFF TGCGCCAGCAGCCTGGGACAGGGGCCCGGGGAGCTGTTTTTT
. TRBJ1-6 TRBV5-1 . 15 CASSLVQGDNSPLHF TGCGCCAGCAGCTTGGTGCAGGGCGATAATTCACCCCTCCACTTT
. TRBJ2-7 TRBV6-5 . 11 CASSGGYEQYF TGTGCCAGCAGCGGCGGCTACGAGCAGTACTTC
. TRBJ1-3 TRBV12-3/TRBV12-4 . 13 CASTKPVVNTIYF TGTGCCAGCACCAAACCGGTGGTCAACACCATATATTTT